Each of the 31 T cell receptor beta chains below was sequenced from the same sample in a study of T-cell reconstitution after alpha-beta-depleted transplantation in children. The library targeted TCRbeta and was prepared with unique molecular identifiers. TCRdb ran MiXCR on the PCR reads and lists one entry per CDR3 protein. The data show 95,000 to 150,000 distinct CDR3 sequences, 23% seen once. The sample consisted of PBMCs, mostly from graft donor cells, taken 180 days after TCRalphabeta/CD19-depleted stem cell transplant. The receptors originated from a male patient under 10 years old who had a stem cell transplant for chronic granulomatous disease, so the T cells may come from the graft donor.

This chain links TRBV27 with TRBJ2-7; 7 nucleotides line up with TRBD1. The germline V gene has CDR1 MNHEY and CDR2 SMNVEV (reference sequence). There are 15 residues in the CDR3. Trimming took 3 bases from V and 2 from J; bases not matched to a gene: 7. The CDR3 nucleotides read TGTGCCAGCAGTTTGGTGGCTACAGGGGCCTACGAGCAGTACTTC. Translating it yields CASSLVATGAYEQYF.

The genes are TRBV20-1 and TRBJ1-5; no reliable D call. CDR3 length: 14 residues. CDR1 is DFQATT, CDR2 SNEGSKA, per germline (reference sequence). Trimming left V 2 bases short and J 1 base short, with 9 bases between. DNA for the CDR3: TGCAGTGCTAGAATCGTTGAGAGCAATCAGCCCCAGCATTTT. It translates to CSARIVESNQPQHF.

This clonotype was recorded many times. For the CDR3, the DNA is TGCGCCAGCAGCTTGTTTGGTAGCGAGGAGCAGTTCTTC. This translates into CASSLFGSEEQFF. The V gene is TRBV5-1, the J gene TRBJ2-1, with D tentatively TRBD2 (5 bases). Trimming stripped 1 base from V and 10 bases from J, with 12 bases between. In germline, CDR1 is SGHRS, CDR2 YFSETQ. This CDR3 is 13 amino acids long. The complete variable domain, with remaining parts taken from reference TRBV5-1 and TRBJ2-1, reads KAGVTQTPRYLIKTRGQQVTLSCSPISGHRSVSWYQQTPGQGLQFLFEYFSETQRNKGNFPGRFSGRQFSNSRSEMNVSTLELGDSALYLCASSLFGSEEQFFGPGTRLTVL.

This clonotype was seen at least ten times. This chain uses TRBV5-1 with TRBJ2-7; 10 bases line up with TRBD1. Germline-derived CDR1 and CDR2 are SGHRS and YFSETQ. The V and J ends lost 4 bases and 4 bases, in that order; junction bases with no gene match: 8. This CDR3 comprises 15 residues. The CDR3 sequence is CASSPEGTGAYEQYF. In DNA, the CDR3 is TGCGCCAGCAGCCCTGAGGGGACAGGGGCGTACGAGCAGTACTTC.

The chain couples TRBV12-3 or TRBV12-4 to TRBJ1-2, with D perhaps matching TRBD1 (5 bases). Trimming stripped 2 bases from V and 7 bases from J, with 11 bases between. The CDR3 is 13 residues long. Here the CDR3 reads CASSLSGRSGYTF. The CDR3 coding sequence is TGTGCCAGCAGTTTATCAGGGCGGAGTGGCTACACCTTC.

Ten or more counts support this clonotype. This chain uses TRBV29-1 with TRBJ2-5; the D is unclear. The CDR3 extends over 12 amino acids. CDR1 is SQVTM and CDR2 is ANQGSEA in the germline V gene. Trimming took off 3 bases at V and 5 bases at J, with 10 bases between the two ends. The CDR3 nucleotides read TGCAGCGTTGACACGGGTACCGAGACCCAGTACTTC. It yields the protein CSVDTGTETQYF.

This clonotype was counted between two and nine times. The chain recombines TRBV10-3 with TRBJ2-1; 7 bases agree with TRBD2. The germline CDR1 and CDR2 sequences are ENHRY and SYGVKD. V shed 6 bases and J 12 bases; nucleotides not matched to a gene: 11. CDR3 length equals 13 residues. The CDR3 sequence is CAISPLADSGQFF. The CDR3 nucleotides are TGTGCCATCAGCCCCCTAGCGGATTCTGGGCAGTTCTTC.

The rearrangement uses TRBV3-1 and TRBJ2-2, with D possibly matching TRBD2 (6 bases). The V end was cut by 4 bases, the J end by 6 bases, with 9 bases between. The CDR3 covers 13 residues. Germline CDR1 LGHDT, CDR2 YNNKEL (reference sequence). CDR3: CASSRDWAGELFF. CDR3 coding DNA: TGTGCCAGCAGCCGGGACTGGGCCGGGGAGCTGTTTTTT.

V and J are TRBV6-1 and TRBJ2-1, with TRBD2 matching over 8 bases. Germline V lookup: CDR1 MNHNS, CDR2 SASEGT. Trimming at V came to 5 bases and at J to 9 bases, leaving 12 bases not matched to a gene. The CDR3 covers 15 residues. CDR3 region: CASSNAASGPTEQFF. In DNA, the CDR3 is TGTGCCAGCAGTAACGCGGCTAGCGGGCCCACTGAGCAGTTCTTC.

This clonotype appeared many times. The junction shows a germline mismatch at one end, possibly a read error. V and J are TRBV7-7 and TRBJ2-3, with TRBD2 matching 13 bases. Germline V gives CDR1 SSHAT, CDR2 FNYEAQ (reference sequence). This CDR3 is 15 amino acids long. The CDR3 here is CASSPSTSGGSTQYF. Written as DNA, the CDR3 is TGTGCTAGCAGCCCGTCGACTAGCGGGGGGTCAACGCAGTATTTT.

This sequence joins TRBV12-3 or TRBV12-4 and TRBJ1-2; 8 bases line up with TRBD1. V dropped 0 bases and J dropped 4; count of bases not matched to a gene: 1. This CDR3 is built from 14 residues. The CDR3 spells CASSLAGQVYGYTF. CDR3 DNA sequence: TGTGCCAGCAGTTTAGCGGGACAGGTCTATGGCTACACCTTC.

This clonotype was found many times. The CDR3 DNA reads as TGCAGTGCTATGTATCACTTCTTCAATGAGCAGTTCTTC. It codes for CSAMYHFFNEQFF. J is TRBJ2-1 and V is TRBV20-1, with D uncertain. Germline V gene sequence: CDR1 DFQATT, CDR2 SNEGSKA (reference sequence). The CDR3 is made up of 13 amino acids. V shed 4 bases and J shed 6 bases, with 13 bases lying between them.

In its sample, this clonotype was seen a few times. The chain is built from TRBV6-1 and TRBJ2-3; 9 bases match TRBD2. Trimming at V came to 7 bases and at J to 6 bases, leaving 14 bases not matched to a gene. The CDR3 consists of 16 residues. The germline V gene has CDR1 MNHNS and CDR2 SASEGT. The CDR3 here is CASTSGLAPTPDTQYF. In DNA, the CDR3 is TGTGCCAGCACCTCAGGACTAGCGCCGACTCCGGATACGCAGTATTTT.

CDR3 in DNA: TGTGCCAGCAGCTTAGGAGGGGGCAAAGGAAATACGCAGTATTTT. It codes for CASSLGGGKGNTQYF. J is TRBJ2-3 and V is TRBV11-2; TRBD1 aligns across 7 bases. CDR1 SGHAT and CDR2 FQNNGV come from the germline V gene. This CDR3 is 15 amino acids long. V was pared by 1 base and J by 7 bases, with 8 bases of the junction left unmatched.

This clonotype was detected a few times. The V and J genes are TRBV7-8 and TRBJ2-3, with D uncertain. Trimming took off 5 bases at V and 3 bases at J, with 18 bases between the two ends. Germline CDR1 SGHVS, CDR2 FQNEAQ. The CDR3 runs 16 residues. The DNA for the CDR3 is TGTGCCAGCAGCAACTCCCCAGAAGTATGGACAGATACGCAGTATTTT. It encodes CASSNSPEVWTDTQYF.

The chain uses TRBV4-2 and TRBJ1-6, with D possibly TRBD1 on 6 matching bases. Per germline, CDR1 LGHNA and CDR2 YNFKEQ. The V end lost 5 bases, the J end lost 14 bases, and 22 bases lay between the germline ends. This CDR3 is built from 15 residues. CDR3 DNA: TGTGCCAGCAGCGCCCGGGACATAGAGTCGGGAGCCCTCCACTTT. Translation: CASSARDIESGALHF.

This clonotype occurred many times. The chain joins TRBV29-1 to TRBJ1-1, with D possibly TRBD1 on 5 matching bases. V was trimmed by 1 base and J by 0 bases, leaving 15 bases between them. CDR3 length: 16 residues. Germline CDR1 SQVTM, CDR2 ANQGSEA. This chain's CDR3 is CSVEALGRQLNTEAFF. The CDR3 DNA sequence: TGCAGCGTTGAAGCCCTCGGGAGACAGCTGAACACTGAAGCTTTCTTT.

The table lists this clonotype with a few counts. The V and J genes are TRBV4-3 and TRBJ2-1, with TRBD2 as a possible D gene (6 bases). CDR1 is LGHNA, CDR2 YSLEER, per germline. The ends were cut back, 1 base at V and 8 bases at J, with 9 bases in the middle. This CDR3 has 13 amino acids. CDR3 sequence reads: CASSQGGEYEQFF. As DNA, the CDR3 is TGCGCCAGCAGCCAAGGCGGGGAGTATGAGCAGTTCTTC.

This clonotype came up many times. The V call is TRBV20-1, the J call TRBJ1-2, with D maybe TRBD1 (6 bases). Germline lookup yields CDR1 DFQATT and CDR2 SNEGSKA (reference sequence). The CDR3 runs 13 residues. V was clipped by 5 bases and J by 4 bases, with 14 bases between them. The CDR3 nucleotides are TGCAGTGCTTTGTCGACAGGTAGCTATGGCTACACCTTC. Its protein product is CSALSTGSYGYTF.

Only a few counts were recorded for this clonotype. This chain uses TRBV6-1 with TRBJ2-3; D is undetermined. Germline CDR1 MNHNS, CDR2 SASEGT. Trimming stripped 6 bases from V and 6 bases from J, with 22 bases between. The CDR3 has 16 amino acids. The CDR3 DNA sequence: TGTGCCAGCAGAAACCAGGACCGCTCTTTAGGGGATACGCAGTATTTT. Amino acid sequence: CASRNQDRSLGDTQYF.

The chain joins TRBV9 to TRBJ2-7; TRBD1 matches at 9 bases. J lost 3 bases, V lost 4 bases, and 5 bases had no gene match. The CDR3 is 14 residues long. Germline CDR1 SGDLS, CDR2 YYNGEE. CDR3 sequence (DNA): TGTGCCAGCAGCCCCGGGGACAGGGTCTACGAGCAGTACTTC. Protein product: CASSPGDRVYEQYF.

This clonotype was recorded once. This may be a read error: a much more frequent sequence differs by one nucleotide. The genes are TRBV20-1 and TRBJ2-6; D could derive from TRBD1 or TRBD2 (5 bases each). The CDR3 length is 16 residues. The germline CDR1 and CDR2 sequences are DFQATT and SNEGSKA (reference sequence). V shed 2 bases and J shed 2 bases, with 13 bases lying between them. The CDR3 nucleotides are TGCAGTGCTAGATCCTTGGGGGTTGCTGGGGCCAACGTCCTGACTTTC. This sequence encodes CSARSLGVAGANVLTF.

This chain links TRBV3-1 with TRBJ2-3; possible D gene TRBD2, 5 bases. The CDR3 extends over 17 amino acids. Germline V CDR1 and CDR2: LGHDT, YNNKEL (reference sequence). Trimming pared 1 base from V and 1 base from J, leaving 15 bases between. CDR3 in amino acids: CASSQVLHRGGTDTQYF. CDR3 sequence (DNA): TGTGCCAGCAGCCAAGTGCTTCATCGGGGAGGCACAGATACGCAGTATTTT.

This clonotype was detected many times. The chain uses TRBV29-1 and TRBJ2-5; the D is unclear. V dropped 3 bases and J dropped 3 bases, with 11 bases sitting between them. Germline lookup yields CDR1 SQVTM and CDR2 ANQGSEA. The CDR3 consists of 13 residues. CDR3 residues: CSVELGRKETQYF. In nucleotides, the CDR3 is TGCAGCGTTGAGTTAGGCAGAAAAGAGACCCAGTACTTC. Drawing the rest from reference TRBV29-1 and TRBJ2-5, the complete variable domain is SAVISQKPSRDICQRGTSLTIQCQVDSQVTMMFWYRQQPGQSLTLIATANQGSEATYESGFVIDKFPISRPNLTFSTLTVSNMSPEDSSIYLCSVELGRKETQYFGPGTRLLVL.

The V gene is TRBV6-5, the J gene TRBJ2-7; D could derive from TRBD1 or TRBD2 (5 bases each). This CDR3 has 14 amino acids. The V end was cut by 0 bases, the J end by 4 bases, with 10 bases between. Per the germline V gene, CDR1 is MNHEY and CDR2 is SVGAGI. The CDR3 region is CASSYSGTGYEQYF. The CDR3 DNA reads TGTGCCAGCAGTTACTCCGGGACGGGATACGAGCAGTACTTC.

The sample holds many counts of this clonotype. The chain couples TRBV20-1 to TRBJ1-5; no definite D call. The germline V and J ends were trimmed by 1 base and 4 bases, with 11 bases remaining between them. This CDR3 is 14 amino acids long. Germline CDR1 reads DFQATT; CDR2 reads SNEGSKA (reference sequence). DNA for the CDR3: TGCAGTGCTAGAGTTGGGAGTTTTAATCAGCCCCAGCATTTT. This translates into CSARVGSFNQPQHF.

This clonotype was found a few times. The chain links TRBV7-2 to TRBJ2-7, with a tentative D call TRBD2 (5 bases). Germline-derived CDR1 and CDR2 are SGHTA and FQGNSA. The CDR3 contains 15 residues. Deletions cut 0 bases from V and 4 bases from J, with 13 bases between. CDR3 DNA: TGTGCCAGCAGCTTAGCGGGAGACTACGTTTACGAGCAGTACTTC. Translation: CASSLAGDYVYEQYF.

CDR3: CSASRSTDTQYF. DNA for the CDR3: TGCAGTGCCAGTCGGAGCACAGATACGCAGTATTTT. The V call is TRBV20-1, the J call TRBJ2-3; D is uncertain. This CDR3 has 12 amino acids. Germline lookup yields CDR1 DFQATT and CDR2 SNEGSKA (reference sequence). V dropped 6 bases and J dropped 0 bases, with 7 bases sitting between them.

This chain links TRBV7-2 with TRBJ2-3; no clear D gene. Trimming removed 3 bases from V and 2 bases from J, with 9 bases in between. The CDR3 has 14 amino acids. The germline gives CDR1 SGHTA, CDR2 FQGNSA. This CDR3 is CASSFHTTTDTQYF. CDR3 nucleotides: TGTGCCAGCAGCTTCCATACTACCACAGATACGCAGTATTTT.

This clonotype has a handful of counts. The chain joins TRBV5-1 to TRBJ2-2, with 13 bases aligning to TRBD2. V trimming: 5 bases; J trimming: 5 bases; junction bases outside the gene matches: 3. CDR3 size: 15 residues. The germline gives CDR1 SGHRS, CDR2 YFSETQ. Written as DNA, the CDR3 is TGCGCCAGCAGGCCGACTAGCGGGGGGACCGGGGAGCTGTTTTTT. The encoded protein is CASRPTSGGTGELFF.

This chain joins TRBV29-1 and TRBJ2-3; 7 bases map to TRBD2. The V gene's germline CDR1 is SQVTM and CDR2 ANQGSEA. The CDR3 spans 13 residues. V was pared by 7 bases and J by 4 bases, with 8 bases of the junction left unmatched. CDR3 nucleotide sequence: TGCAGCGGCAAGACTAGCCTGGCAGATACGCAGTATTTT. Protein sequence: CSGKTSLADTQYF.